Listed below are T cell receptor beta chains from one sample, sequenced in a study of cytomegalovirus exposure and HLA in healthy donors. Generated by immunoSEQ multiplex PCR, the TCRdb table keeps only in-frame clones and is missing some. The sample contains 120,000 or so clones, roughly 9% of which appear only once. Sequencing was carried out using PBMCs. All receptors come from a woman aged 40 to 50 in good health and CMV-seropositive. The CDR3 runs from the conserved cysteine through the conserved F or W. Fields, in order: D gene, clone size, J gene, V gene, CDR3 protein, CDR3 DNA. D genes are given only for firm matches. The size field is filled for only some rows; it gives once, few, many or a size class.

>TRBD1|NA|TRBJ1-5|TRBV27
CASSLTGIYNQPQHF
TGTGCCAGCAGTTTGACAGGGATCTACAATCAGCCCCAGCATTTT
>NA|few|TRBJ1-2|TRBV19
CASNTQGITPANYGYTF
TGTGCCAGTAACACACAGGGAATCACCCCGGCTAACTATGGCTACACCTTC
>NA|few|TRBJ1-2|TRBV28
CASSSAGGGYTF
TGTGCCAGCAGTTCCGCGGGGGGGGGCTACACCTTC
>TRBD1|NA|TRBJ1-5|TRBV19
CASRRTGPSNQPQHF
TGTGCCAGTAGAAGGACAGGGCCCTCTAATCAGCCCCAGCATTTT
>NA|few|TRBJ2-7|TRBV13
CASSPSSYEQYF
TGTGCCAGCAGCCCCAGCTCCTACGAGCAGTACTTC
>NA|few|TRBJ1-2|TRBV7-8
CASSSTGLGYGYTF
TGTGCCAGCAGCTCTACAGGGTTAGGTTATGGCTACACCTTC
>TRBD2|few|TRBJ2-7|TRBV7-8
CASSGGRVGYEQYF
TGTGCCAGCAGCGGAGGGAGGGTCGGCTACGAGCAGTACTTC
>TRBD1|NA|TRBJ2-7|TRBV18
CASSLRTGAVEQYF
TGTGCCAGCTCACTTAGGACAGGGGCCGTCGAGCAGTACTTC
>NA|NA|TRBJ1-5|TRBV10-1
CASRERVGAQHF
TGCGCCAGCAGGGAAAGGGTAGGGGCCCAGCATTTT
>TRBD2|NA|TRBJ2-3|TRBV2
CASSEAGGLETDTQYF
TGTGCCAGCAGTGAGGCGGGGGGTCTTGAAACAGATACGCAGTATTTT
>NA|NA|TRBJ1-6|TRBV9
CASSSRKNSPLYF
TGTGCCAGCAGTTCCAGGAAGAATTCACCCCTCTACTTT
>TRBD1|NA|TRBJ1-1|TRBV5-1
CASSFFSGTGNTEAFF
TGCGCCAGCAGCTTTTTTTCCGGGACAGGGAACACTGAAGCTTTCTTT
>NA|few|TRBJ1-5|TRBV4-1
CASSQDWTGDYQPQHF
TGCGCCAGCAGCCAGGACTGGACTGGGGATTATCAGCCCCAGCATTTT
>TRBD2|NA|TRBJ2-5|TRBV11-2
CASNPGGPGETQYF
TGTGCCAGCAACCCGGGGGGGCCGGGGGAGACCCAGTACTTC
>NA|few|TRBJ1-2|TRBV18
CASSPQDYGYTF
TGTGCCAGCTCACCCCAGGACTATGGCTACACCTTC
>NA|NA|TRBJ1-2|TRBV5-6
CASSLVTRQLYGYTF
TGTGCCAGCAGCTTGGTTACCCGACAGCTCTATGGCTACACCTTC
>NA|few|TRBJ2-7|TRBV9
CASSLTASYEQYF
TGTGCCAGCAGTCTTACCGCGTCCTACGAGCAGTACTTC
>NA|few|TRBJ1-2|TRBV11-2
CASSLDSRNGYTF
TGTGCCAGCAGCCTGGACAGCCGTAATGGCTACACCTTC
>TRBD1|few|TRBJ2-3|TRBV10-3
CAIRGGQGATDTQYF
TGTGCCATCAGGGGGGGACAGGGGGCCACAGATACGCAGTATTTT
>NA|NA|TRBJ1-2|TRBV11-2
CASSLEATGTSGYTF
TGTGCCAGCAGCTTAGAAGCGACAGGAACCAGCGGCTACACCTTC
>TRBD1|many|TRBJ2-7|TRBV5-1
CASSQGQGGFDEQYF
TGCGCCAGCAGCCAGGGACAGGGTGGATTCGACGAGCAGTACTTC
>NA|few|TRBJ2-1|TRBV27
CASSRWGVSYNEQFF
TGTGCCAGCAGTCGTTGGGGGGTCTCCTACAATGAGCAGTTCTTC
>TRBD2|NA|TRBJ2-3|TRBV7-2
CASSQGLAGFTDTQYF
TGTGCCAGCAGCCAGGGACTAGCGGGGTTCACAGATACGCAGTATTTT
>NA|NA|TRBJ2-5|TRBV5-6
CASSGTGLSVTQYF
TGTGCCAGCAGCGGAACAGGGTTATCAGTGACCCAGTACTTC
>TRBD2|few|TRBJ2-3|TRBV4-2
CASSQDGGGGRTDTQYF
TGTGCCAGCAGCCAAGATGGGGGGGGAGGCCGCACAGATACGCAGTATTTT
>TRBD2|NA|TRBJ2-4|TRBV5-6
CASSFSGPIAKNIQYF
TGTGCCAGCAGCTTTAGCGGGCCCATAGCCAAAAACATTCAGTACTTC
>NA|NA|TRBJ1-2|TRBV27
CASSSLVGGIWYGYTF
TGTGCCAGCAGTTCCTTGGTGGGGGGAATTTGGTATGGCTACACCTTC